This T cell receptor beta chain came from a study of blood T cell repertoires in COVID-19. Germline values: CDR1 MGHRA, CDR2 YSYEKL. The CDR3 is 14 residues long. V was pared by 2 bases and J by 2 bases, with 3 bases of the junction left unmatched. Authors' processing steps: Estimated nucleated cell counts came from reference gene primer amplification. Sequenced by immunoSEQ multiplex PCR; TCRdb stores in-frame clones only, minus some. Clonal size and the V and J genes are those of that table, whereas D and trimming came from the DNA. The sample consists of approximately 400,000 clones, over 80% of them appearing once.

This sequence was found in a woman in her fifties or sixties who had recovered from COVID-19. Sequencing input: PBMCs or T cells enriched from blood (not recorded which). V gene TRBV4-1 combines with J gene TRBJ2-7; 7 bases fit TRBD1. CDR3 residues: CASSQRQGAYEQYF. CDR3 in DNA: TGCGCCAGCAGCCAAAGACAGGGAGCCTACGAGCAGTACTTC.